The 17 T cell receptor beta chains listed next were all sequenced from one sample in a study of regulatory T cells in long-lasting Graves disease. The time point was: newly diagnosed GD, antithyroid drugs for less than 3 months. The TCR library was prepared using RNA isolated from PBMCs. To make TCR beta libraries, researchers used iRepertoire HTBI primers and Arm-PCR of CDR3 regions. Each CDR3 protein is one row after TCRdb ran MiXCR on the multiplex PCR reads. The sample shows a few hundred thousand distinct CDR3 sequences, roughly 14% of them seen only once. These records were also assigned to another study, of T cells in Graves' hyperthyroidism and ophthalmopathy.

Here the sequenced sample was peripheral blood mononuclear cells (PBMCs), taken at new diagnosis, from a patient treated with antithyroid drugs. All receptors derive from a man between 25 and 39 years old with Graves disease.

In its sample, this clonotype was seen many times. V gene TRBV6-9 combines with J gene TRBJ1-1; the D gene is possibly TRBD1 (5 bases). This CDR3 comprises 15 residues. The V end lost 3 bases, the J end lost 7 bases, and 18 bases lay between the germline ends. Germline V gene sequence: CDR1 MNHGY, CDR2 SVAAGI. CDR3 residues: CASSYEAGRALEAFF. The CDR3 DNA is TGTGCCAGCAGTTACGAGGCGGGCAGGGCCCTTGAAGCTTTCTTT.

There are many counts of this clonotype. The chain recombines TRBV12-3 or TRBV12-4 with TRBJ2-5; D ambiguous. V lost 1 base and J lost 5, with 14 bases in between. The CDR3 has 15 residues. The DNA for the CDR3 is TGTGCCAGCAGTTTAGTGGGTTCCGGTGTGGAGACCCAGTACTTC. Translated, it gives CASSLVGSGVETQYF.

This clonotype was seen ten or more times. The chain links TRBV20-1 to TRBJ2-3; D gene ambiguous. CDR1 is DFQATT and CDR2 is SNEGSKA in the germline V gene (reference sequence). V lost 0 bases, J lost 8 bases, and 9 bases lay in between. The CDR3 contains 12 residues. This chain's CDR3 is CSARDSVSTQYF. As DNA, the CDR3 is TGCAGTGCTAGAGATTCCGTTAGTACGCAGTATTTT.

CDR3 protein: CASRPGGRDQPQHF. CDR3 in DNA: TGTGCCAGTAGACCCGGGGGGCGGGATCAGCCCCAGCATTTT. The chain employs TRBV19 and TRBJ1-5, with a weak D call TRBD1 (6 bases). The CDR3 is made up of 14 amino acids. Germline lookup yields CDR1 LNHDA and CDR2 SQIVND (reference sequence). V was trimmed by 6 bases and J by 5 bases, leaving 14 bases between them.

This clonotype was counted at least ten times. The chain combines TRBV28 with TRBJ1-2, with D possibly matching TRBD1 (5 bases). V dropped 3 bases and J dropped 0 bases, with 11 bases sitting between them. Germline loops: CDR1 MDHEN, CDR2 SYDVKM. The CDR3 is 15 residues long. The DNA for the CDR3 is TGTGCCAGCAGTTTTGAGACAGCAGCTAACTATGGCTACACCTTC. Protein: CASSFETAANYGYTF.

This clonotype was detected many times. The V call is TRBV27, the J call TRBJ1-2; D not certain. Germline loops: CDR1 MNHEY, CDR2 SMNVEV (reference sequence). The CDR3 contains 16 residues. V was cut by 0 bases and J by 0 bases, with 11 bases left in between. The DNA for the CDR3 is TGTGCCAGCAGTTTATCGTGGACGGCAGCTAACTATGGCTACACCTTC. Its translation is CASSLSWTAANYGYTF.

J is TRBJ1-1 and V is TRBV24-1; the D is unclear. Trimming removed 4 bases from V and 1 base from J, with 6 bases in between. Germline V CDR1 and CDR2: KGHDR, SFDVKD. The CDR3 has 13 amino acids. CDR3 loop: CATSDPRNTEAFF. The CDR3 coding sequence is TGTGCCACCAGTGACCCAAGGAACACTGAAGCTTTCTTT.

This clonotype was seen only a few times. The V and J genes are TRBV20-1 and TRBJ1-2; 8 bases match TRBD1. Germline V gene sequence: CDR1 DFQATT, CDR2 SNEGSKA (reference sequence). There are 15 residues in the CDR3. V lost 3 bases to trimming and J lost 3 bases; unmatched junction nucleotides: 9. This CDR3 reads CSARGWTGRDYGYTF. CDR3 DNA sequence: TGCAGTGCTAGGGGCTGGACAGGGAGGGACTATGGCTACACCTTC.

This clonotype was observed at least ten times. The J gene is TRBJ2-2, the V gene TRBV20-1, with unresolved D. This CDR3 has 14 amino acids. CDR1 and CDR2 from the germline V gene are DFQATT and SNEGSKA (reference sequence). Trimming cost V 0 bases and J 8 bases, with 13 bases left between them. CDR3 sequence: CSARDFTGEGELFF. For the CDR3, the DNA is TGCAGTGCTAGAGATTTCACGGGCGAGGGGGAGCTGTTTTTT.

DNA of the CDR3: TGTGCCAGTAGTATGACAGCTCAAGGGGGAGCTTTCTTT. As protein: CASSMTAQGGAFF. The chain is built from TRBV19 and TRBJ1-1, with TRBD1 as a possible D gene (6 bases). V was shortened by 3 bases and J by 10 bases, with 15 bases between the two germline ends. Germline values: CDR1 LNHDA, CDR2 SQIVND (reference sequence). This CDR3 region has 13 residues.

In this sample, this clonotype turned up a few times. This CDR3 is CASSFTAGLTYNEQFF. The DNA of the CDR3 is TGTGCCAGCAGCTTTACAGCGGGCCTTACCTACAATGAGCAGTTCTTC. The chain combines TRBV11-3 with TRBJ2-1; a possible D gene is TRBD2 (6 bases). Germline lookup yields CDR1 SGHNT and CDR2 YENEEA. CDR3 length: 16 residues. The V end lost 3 bases, the J end lost 2 bases, and 14 bases lay between the germline ends.

The sample holds many counts of this clonotype. This rearrangement joins TRBV6-4 to TRBJ2-2; TRBD2 is a possible D gene (6 bases). Germline V gene data show CDR1 as MRHNA and CDR2 as SNTAGT. V gave up 8 bases and J gave up 4 bases, with 8 bases separating them. This CDR3 spans 12 amino acids. The CDR3 nucleotides are TGTGCCAGCGTGGGAGGCACCGGGGAGCTGTTTTTT. Amino acid sequence: CASVGGTGELFF.

The chain is built from TRBV18 and TRBJ1-1; weak D call: TRBD1 (5 bases). The CDR3 is made up of 16 amino acids. Germline values: CDR1 KGHSH, CDR2 LQKENI. V gave up 2 bases and J gave up 1 base, with 14 bases separating them. CDR3 coding DNA: TGTGCCAGCTCACCATTTGGACGGGGCGGGAACACTGAAGCTTTCTTT. It codes for CASSPFGRGGNTEAFF. The full variable domain, in which reference TRBV18 and TRBJ1-1 provide the parts outside the CDR3, is NAGVMQNPRHLVRRRGQEARLRCSPMKGHSHVYWYRQLPEEGLKFMVYLQKENIIDESGMPKERFSAEFPKEGPSILRIQQVVRGDSAAYFCASSPFGRGGNTEAFFGQGTRLTVV.

This clonotype was detected many times. V is TRBV10-3 and J is TRBJ1-1; 7 bases are a match to TRBD1. The CDR3 loop spans 14 amino acids. The trim removed 6 bases at V and 5 bases at J, leaving 9 bases unmatched. CDR1 is ENHRY, CDR2 SYGVKD, per germline. The CDR3 sequence: CAIRDREAGTEAFF. CDR3 coding DNA: TGTGCCATCAGAGACAGGGAGGCAGGAACTGAAGCTTTCTTT.

This clonotype was found many times. V gene TRBV6-2 or TRBV6-3 combines with J gene TRBJ2-3, with no clear D. Trimming pared 6 bases from V and 5 bases from J, leaving 9 bases between. This CDR3 spans 12 amino acids. Germline V gene sequence: CDR1 MNHEY, CDR2 SVGEGT. In nucleotides, the CDR3 is TGTGCCAGCAGCCCCTGGGGAGATACGCAGTATTTT. Translated, it gives CASSPWGDTQYF.

This clonotype occurred a few times. The V gene is TRBV5-6, the J gene TRBJ2-5; TRBD2 aligns across 8 bases. V lost 7 bases, J lost 3 bases, and 8 bases stayed unmatched. Germline-derived CDR1 and CDR2 are SGHDT and YYEEEE. This CDR3 contains 14 residues. CDR3: CASLRGGLEETQYF. The CDR3 DNA sequence: TGTGCCAGCCTCCGGGGGGGACTTGAAGAGACCCAGTACTTC. Supplemented by reference TRBV5-6 and TRBJ2-5, the full variable domain reads DAGVTQSPTHLIKTRGQQVTLRCSPKSGHDTVSWYQQALGQGPQFIFQYYEEEERQRGNFPDRFSGHQFPNYSSELNVNALLLGDSALYLCASLRGGLEETQYFGPGTRLLVL.

This clonotype was seen only a few times. This chain connects TRBV15 to TRBJ2-1, with D tentatively TRBD1 (6 bases). Germline V lookup: CDR1 LNHNV, CDR2 YYDKDF (reference sequence). This CDR3 is built from 15 residues. Deletions cut 3 bases from V and 3 bases from J, with 12 bases between. CDR3 in amino acids: CATSSKGQIYNEQFF. The CDR3 DNA follows: TGTGCCACCAGCAGTAAAGGACAGATCTACAATGAGCAGTTCTTC.